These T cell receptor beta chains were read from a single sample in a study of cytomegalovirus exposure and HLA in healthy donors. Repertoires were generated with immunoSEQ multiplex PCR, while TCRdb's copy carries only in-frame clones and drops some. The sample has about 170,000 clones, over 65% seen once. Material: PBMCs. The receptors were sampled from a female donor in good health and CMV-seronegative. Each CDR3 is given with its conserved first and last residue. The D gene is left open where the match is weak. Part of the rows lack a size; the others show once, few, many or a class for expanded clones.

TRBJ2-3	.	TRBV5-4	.	CASSPVESDTQYF	TGTGCCAGCAGCCCGGTGGAGTCAGATACGCAGTATTTT
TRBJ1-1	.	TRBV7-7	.	CASSQDRNTEAFF	TGTGCTAGCAGCCAGGACAGAAACACTGAAGCTTTCTTT
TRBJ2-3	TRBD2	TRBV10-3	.	CAISFTSRLAGPTDTQYF	TGTGCCATCAGCTTTACATCACGGCTAGCGGGGCCCACAGATACGCAGTATTTT
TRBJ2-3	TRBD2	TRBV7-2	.	CASSPGGSADTQYF	TGTGCCAGCAGTCCCGGCGGGAGCGCAGATACGCAGTATTTT
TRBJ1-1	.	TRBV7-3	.	CASSSGIQGNTEAFF	TGTGCCAGCAGCTCCGGCATTCAGGGGAACACTGAAGCTTTCTTT
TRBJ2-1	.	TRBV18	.	CASSPGGEQFF	TGTGCCAGCTCACCGGGAGGTGAGCAGTTCTTC
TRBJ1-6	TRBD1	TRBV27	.	CASSLGTGATNSPLHF	TGTGCCAGCAGCTTAGGGACAGGGGCCACAAATTCACCCCTCCACTTT
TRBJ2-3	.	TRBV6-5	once	CASRPGLPTDTQYF	TGTGCCAGCAGACCGGGACTGCCCACAGATACGCAGTATTTT
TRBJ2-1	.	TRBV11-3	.	CASSLGTLQDRFF	TGTGCCAGCAGCTTAGGAACGTTACAGGACCGGTTCTTC
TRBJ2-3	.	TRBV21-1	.	CASSKAGGGYTDTQYF	TGTGCCAGCAGCAAAGCGGGGGGAGGGTACACAGATACGCAGTATTTT
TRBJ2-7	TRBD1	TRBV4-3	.	CASSQDLGQGSYEQYF	TGCGCCAGCAGCCAAGATCTGGGACAGGGGTCCTACGAGCAGTACTTC
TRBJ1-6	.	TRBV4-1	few	CASSQGRDSNSPLHF	TGCGCCAGCAGCCAAGGGAGGGACTCTAATTCACCCCTCCACTTT
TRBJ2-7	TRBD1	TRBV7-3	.	CASSRQGDYEQYF	TGTGCCAGCTCGAGACAGGGAGACTACGAGCAGTACTTC
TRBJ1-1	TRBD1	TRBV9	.	CASSPSGQENTEAFF	TGTGCCAGCAGCCCATCGGGACAGGAGAACACTGAAGCTTTCTTT
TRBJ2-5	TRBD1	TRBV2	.	CASSDTGVGETQYF	TGTGCCAGCAGTGACACAGGGGTAGGGGAGACCCAGTACTTC
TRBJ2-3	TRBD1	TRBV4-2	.	CASSLTTGGTDTQYF	TGTGCCAGCAGCCTAACCACAGGGGGAACAGATACGCAGTATTTT
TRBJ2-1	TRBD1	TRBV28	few	CASSLYSGTGFREQFF	TGTGCCAGCAGTTTATACTCCGGGACAGGGTTTAGAGAGCAGTTCTTC
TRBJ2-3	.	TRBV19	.	CASKWRQVADTQYF	TGTGCCAGTAAATGGAGACAGGTGGCAGATACGCAGTATTTT
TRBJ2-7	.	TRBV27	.	CASSFRRPTGQAYEQYF	TGTGCCAGCAGTTTTAGGCGACCAACAGGTCAAGCCTACGAGCAGTACTTC
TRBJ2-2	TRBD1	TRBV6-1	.	CAGRQGITGELFF	TGTGCAGGCCGACAGGGGATAACCGGGGAGCTGTTTTTT
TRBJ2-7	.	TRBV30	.	CAWTPEEDYGYEQYF	TGTGCCTGGACGCCAGAGGAGGATTACGGGTACGAGCAGTACTTC
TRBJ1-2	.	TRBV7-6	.	CASSLDSNYGYTF	TGTGCCAGCAGCTTAGACTCTAACTATGGCTACACCTTC
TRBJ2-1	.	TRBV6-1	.	CASSGALYNEQFF	TGTGCCAGCAGTGGAGCTCTTTACAATGAGCAGTTCTTC
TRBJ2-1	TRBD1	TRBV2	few	CASSERQGRTSYNEQFF	TGTGCCAGCAGTGAGAGACAGGGCCGTACCTCCTACAATGAGCAGTTCTTC
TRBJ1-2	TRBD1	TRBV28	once	CATGSTGASYGYTF	TGTGCCACCGGATCGACAGGGGCCTCCTATGGCTACACCTTC
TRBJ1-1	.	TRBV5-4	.	CASSGRERTYTEAFF	TGTGCCAGCAGCGGGAGGGAGCGGACGTACACTGAAGCTTTCTTT
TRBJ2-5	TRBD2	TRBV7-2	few	CASSLDVAGVGGKYF	TGTGCCAGCAGCTTAGACGTAGCGGGGGTCGGCGGGAAGTACTTC
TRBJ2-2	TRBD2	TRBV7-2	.	CASRQQRGAAGELFF	TGTGCCAGCAGGCAACAGCGGGGGGCAGCCGGGGAGCTGTTTTTT
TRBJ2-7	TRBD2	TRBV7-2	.	CASSSASGSGRRGEQYF	TGTGCCAGCAGCTCGGCTAGCGGGAGTGGGAGGAGGGGCGAGCAGTACTTC
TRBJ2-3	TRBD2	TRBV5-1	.	CASSLAGGSTDTQYF	TGCGCCAGCAGCTTGGCGGGGGGAAGCACAGATACGCAGTATTTT
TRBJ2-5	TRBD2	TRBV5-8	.	CASRPGLAAPQETQYF	TGTGCCAGCAGACCGGGACTAGCGGCCCCCCAAGAGACCCAGTACTTC
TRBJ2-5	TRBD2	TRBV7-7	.	CASSLGGTSQETQYF	TGTGCCAGCAGCTTAGGGGGGACTAGCCAAGAGACCCAGTACTTC
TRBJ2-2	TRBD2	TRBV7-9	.	CASSLQGLAAGELFF	TGTGCCAGCAGCTTACAGGGACTAGCTGCCGGGGAGCTGTTTTTT
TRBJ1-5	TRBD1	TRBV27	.	CASSRGQLYQPQHF	TGTGCCAGCAGTCGGGGACAGCTTTATCAGCCCCAGCATTTT
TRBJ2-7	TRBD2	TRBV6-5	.	CASSAGTTYEQYF	TGTGCCAGCAGTGCTGGGACTACCTACGAGCAGTACTTC
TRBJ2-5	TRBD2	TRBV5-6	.	CASSGTGLVKETQYF	TGTGCCAGCAGCGGCACGGGACTAGTGAAAGAGACCCAGTACTTC
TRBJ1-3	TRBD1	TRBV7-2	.	CASSLPAGGWVGNTIYF	TGTGCCAGCAGCTTACCCGCAGGGGGCTGGGTTGGAAACACCATATATTTT
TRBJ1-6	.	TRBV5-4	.	CASSFTENSPLHF	TGTGCCAGCAGCTTCACTGAGAATTCACCCCTCCACTTT
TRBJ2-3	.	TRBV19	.	CASSTPGVEVDTQYF	TGTGCCAGTAGTACCCCGGGAGTTGAGGTAGATACGCAGTATTTT
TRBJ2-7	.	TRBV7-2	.	CASSLGSGGLAYEQYF	TGTGCCAGCAGCTTAGGGTCAGGGGGACTAGCCTACGAGCAGTACTTC
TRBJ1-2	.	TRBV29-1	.	CSVYGSHGYTF	TGCAGCGTATACGGGTCACATGGCTACACCTTC
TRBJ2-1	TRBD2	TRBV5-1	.	CASSLAGGGYNEQFF	TGCGCCAGCAGCTTGGCCGGGGGGGGCTACAATGAGCAGTTCTTC
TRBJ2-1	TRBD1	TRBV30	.	CAWAGGTGGFNEQFF	TGTGCCTGGGCGGGTGGGACAGGGGGTTTCAATGAGCAGTTCTTC
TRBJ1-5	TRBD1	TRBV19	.	CASSILDREYQPQHF	TGTGCCAGTAGTATTTTGGACAGGGAATATCAGCCCCAGCATTTT
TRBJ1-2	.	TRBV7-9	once	CASSSDAPFSGYTF	TGTGCCAGCAGCTCAGATGCCCCCTTTTCTGGCTACACCTTC
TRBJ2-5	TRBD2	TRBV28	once	CASTPGGGIPQETQYF	TGTGCCAGCACCCCTGGGGGGGGGATACCCCAAGAGACCCAGTACTTC
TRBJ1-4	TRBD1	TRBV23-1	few	CASPPRGHDEKLFF	TGCGCCAGCCCCCCCAGGGGGCACGATGAAAAACTGTTTTTT
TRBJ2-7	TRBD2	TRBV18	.	CASSPPGLTSGRLRTYEQYF	TGTGCCAGCTCACCACCGGGATTAACGAGCGGGAGGCTCCGGACCTACGAGCAGTACTTC
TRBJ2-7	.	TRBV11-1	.	CASSLGASYEQYF	TGTGCCAGCAGCTTAGGGGCCTCTTACGAGCAGTACTTC
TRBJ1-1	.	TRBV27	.	CASSYTGINTEAFF	TGTGCCAGCAGTTATACAGGGATTAACACTGAAGCTTTCTTT
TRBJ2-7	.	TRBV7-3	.	CASSLVPGAYEQYF	TGTGCCAGCAGCTTAGTTCCGGGAGCCTACGAGCAGTACTTC
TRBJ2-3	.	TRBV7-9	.	CASSFIAADTQYF	TGTGCCAGCAGCTTTATAGCAGCAGATACGCAGTATTTT
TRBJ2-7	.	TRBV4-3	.	CASSQDPSSAYEQYF	TGCGCCAGCAGCCAAGATCCTAGCTCTGCCTACGAGCAGTACTTC
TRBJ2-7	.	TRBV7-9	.	CASSPDTALTYEQYF	TGTGCCAGCAGCCCGGACACCGCCCTAACCTACGAGCAGTACTTC
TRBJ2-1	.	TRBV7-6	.	CASSLGLVRNEQFF	TGTGCCAGCAGCTTAGGTCTAGTCCGCAATGAGCAGTTCTTC
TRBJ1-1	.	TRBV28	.	CASSLWGTMNTEAFF	TGTGCCAGCAGTTTATGGGGGACAATGAACACTGAAGCTTTCTTT
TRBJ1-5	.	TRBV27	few	CASSLSRAGNQPQHF	TGTGCCAGCAGTTTATCCAGGGCGGGCAATCAGCCCCAGCATTTT
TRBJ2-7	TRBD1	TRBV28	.	CATGQGYEQYF	TGTGCCACCGGACAGGGGTACGAGCAGTACTTC